This TCR beta chain was captured by sequencing in a study of blood T cell repertoires in COVID-19. V was trimmed by 7 bases and J by 4 bases, leaving 10 bases between them. CDR1 and CDR2 (germline): MDHEN, SYDVKM. The CDR3 is 13 amino acids. Sequencing was performed with immunoSEQ multiplex PCR; in TCRdb, only in-frame clones are kept and a portion is missing. The table lists about 400,000 clones, roughly 86% of them singletons. Material for sequencing was peripheral blood. The TCR comes from a human donor in a cohort sampled during active COVID-19. The rearrangement uses TRBV28 and TRBJ2-2, with D tentatively TRBD2 (6 bases). The DNA for the CDR3 is TGTGCCAGCAATCTCGGGAGCACCGGGGAGCTGTTTTTT. Translating gives CASNLGSTGELFF.